The 17 T cell receptor beta chains below all came from one sample that was sequenced in a study of shared clonotypes between healthy human individuals. Naive CD8 cells comprised CD45RO-negative, CCR7-positively selected cells, excluding terminally differentiated effector memory CD45RA+ cells. Sequencing used immunoSEQ multiplex PCR; TCRdb keeps in-frame clones, though not all of them. Among some 2.1 million clones listed, over 85% were seen once. Sample: naive CD8+ T cells sorted from blood. All receptors derive from a man aged 18 to 30 in good health.

This chain joins TRBV12-2 and TRBJ2-5. TRBV12-2 is reported as a pseudogene. This CDR3 region has 12 residues. CDR3 protein: CASRLEGWNQYF. The CDR3 bases are TGTGCAAGTCGCTTAGAAGGATGGAACCAGTACTTC.

The chain carries TRBV29-1 and TRBJ2-3; a possible D gene is TRBD1 (6 bases). The CDR3 is 14 residues long. Trimming stripped 3 bases from V and 2 bases from J, with 12 bases between. CDR1 and CDR2 from the germline V gene are SQVTM and ANQGSEA. The CDR3 loop reads CSVEGRGSTDTQYF. CDR3 in DNA: TGCAGCGTTGAGGGCAGGGGCTCCACAGATACGCAGTATTTT.

The J gene is TRBJ2-3, the V gene TRBV28; TRBD1 agrees at 8 bases. This CDR3 comprises 16 residues. The V gene's germline CDR1 is MDHEN and CDR2 SYDVKM. Losses at the gene ends were 5 bases for V and 6 bases for J; bases not matched to a gene: 13. The CDR3: CASSNPEDRVRDTQYF. CDR3 nucleotide sequence: TGTGCCAGCAGTAACCCTGAGGACAGGGTAAGGGATACGCAGTATTTT. Combining the CDR3 with reference TRBV28 and TRBJ2-3 gives the whole variable domain DVKVTQSSRYLVKRTGEKVFLECVQDMDHENMFWYRQDPGLGLRLIYFSYDVKMKEKGDIPEGYSVSREKKERFSLILESASTNQTSMYLCASSNPEDRVRDTQYFGPGTRLTVL.

This chain connects TRBV4-3 to TRBJ1-6, with 8 bases aligning to TRBD1. The J segment lost 10 bases and the V segment lost 1 base, leaving 9 bases of the junction unmatched. The CDR3 sequence is 16 residues long. Germline CDR1 is LGHNA and CDR2 is YSLEER. In DNA form, the CDR3 reads TGCGCCAGCAGCCAAGTTCCAGGGGGCCTGGAGTCACCCCTCCACTTT. Residues: CASSQVPGGLESPLHF.

The V call is TRBV5-6, the J call TRBJ2-7; no definite D call. Germline CDR1 SGHDT, CDR2 YYEEEE. The length of the CDR3 is 13 residues. Trimming took off 1 base at V and 5 bases at J, with 10 bases between the two ends. This chain's CDR3 is CASSLLVDHEQYF. CDR3 coding DNA: TGTGCCAGCAGCTTGTTGGTAGACCACGAGCAGTACTTC. Supplemented by reference TRBV5-6 and TRBJ2-7, the full variable domain reads DAGVTQSPTHLIKTRGQQVTLRCSPKSGHDTVSWYQQALGQGPQFIFQYYEEEERQRGNFPDRFSGHQFPNYSSELNVNALLLGDSALYLCASSLLVDHEQYFGPGTRLTVT.

A few counts support this clone. Other nucleotide sequences in the sample specify the same CDR3. The chain is built from TRBV19 and TRBJ1-1; no firm D call. The V and J ends lost 5 bases and 1 base respectively, with 5 bases between them. Per germline, CDR1 LNHDA and CDR2 SQIVND (reference sequence). This CDR3 has 12 residues. The CDR3 is CASSPENTEAFF. The CDR3 coding sequence is TGTGCCAGTAGTCCGGAGAACACTGAAGCTTTCTTT.

V is TRBV6-6 and J is TRBJ1-1; TRBD1 is a possible D gene (5 bases). There are 14 residues in the CDR3. V was pared by 2 bases and J by 3 bases, with 10 bases between. Germline CDR1 MNHNY, CDR2 SVGAGI (reference sequence). CDR3: CASSYGGGDTEAFF. Here the CDR3 DNA reads TGTGCCAGCAGTTACGGGGGGGGAGACACTGAAGCTTTCTTT.

The gene calls are TRBV6-5 and TRBJ2-2, with 9 bases aligning to TRBD2. The CDR3 runs 15 residues. With 8 bases clipped from V and 4 bases from J, the junction kept 8 bases outside the gene matches. Germline CDR1 MNHEY, CDR2 SVGAGI. CDR3 loop: CASRPAGGTTGELFF. The CDR3, as DNA: TGTGCCAGCCGGCCGGCGGGGGGGACCACCGGGGAGCTGTTTTTT.

CDR3 region: CASSVEHRGSPLHF. The CDR3 DNA follows: TGTGCCAGCAGCGTAGAGCACAGGGGTTCACCCCTCCACTTT. J is TRBJ1-6 and V is TRBV9; TRBD1 matches 7 bases. Trimming cost V 0 bases and J 9 bases; bases outside gene matches: 3. CDR3 length: 14 residues. Germline CDR1 reads SGDLS; CDR2 reads YYNGEE.

The chain carries TRBV5-1 and TRBJ2-7; TRBD2 agrees at 7 bases. Unmatched junction bases numbered 5, after V lost 0 bases and J lost 2 bases. CDR1 and CDR2 (germline): SGHRS, YFSETQ. The CDR3 is 15 amino acids. The DNA for the CDR3 is TGCGCCAGCAGCTTGGTTATAGCGGGCGCCTACGAGCAGTACTTC. The encoded protein is CASSLVIAGAYEQYF. Full variable domain (remainder filled in from reference TRBV5-1 and TRBJ2-7): KAGVTQTPRYLIKTRGQQVTLSCSPISGHRSVSWYQQTPGQGLQFLFEYFSETQRNKGNFPGRFSGRQFSNSRSEMNVSTLELGDSALYLCASSLVIAGAYEQYFGPGTRLTVT.

V and J are TRBV7-8 and TRBJ2-5; 16 nucleotides line up with TRBD2. Germline-derived CDR1 and CDR2 are SGHVS and FQNEAQ. The trim removed 4 bases at V and 0 bases at J, leaving 5 bases unmatched. The CDR3 spans 18 residues. In DNA, the CDR3 is TGTGCCAGCAGCTCGGGACTAGCGGGGGGGCCGTACCAAGAGACCCAGTACTTC. Amino acid sequence: CASSSGLAGGPYQETQYF.

The J gene is TRBJ2-1, the V gene TRBV30; 7 positions match TRBD2. With V trimmed by 5 bases and J by 7 bases, 2 bases remained unmatched. CDR3 size: 11 residues. Germline V gene lookup returns CDR1 GTSNPN and CDR2 SVGIG (reference sequence). The CDR3: CAWAGANEQFF. The CDR3 coding sequence is TGTGCCTGGGCGGGAGCAAATGAGCAGTTCTTC.

The rearrangement joins TRBV4-3 to TRBJ2-1, with 8 bases that match TRBD1. The CDR3 is 15 residues long. Trimming removed 3 bases from V and 6 bases from J; junction bases left unmatched: 7. Germline loops: CDR1 LGHNA, CDR2 YSLEER. Here the CDR3 reads CASSQNWDRPNEQFF. The DNA for the CDR3 is TGCGCCAGCAGCCAGAACTGGGACAGGCCCAATGAGCAGTTCTTC.

The chain couples TRBV9 to TRBJ2-7, with 8 positions matching TRBD1. The germline gives CDR1 SGDLS, CDR2 YYNGEE. The trim removed 4 bases at V and 5 bases at J, leaving 5 bases unmatched. The CDR3 consists of 13 residues. CDR3 region: CASSSRTGNEQYF. CDR3 bases: TGTGCCAGCAGCTCTCGGACAGGGAACGAGCAGTACTTC.

The chain employs TRBV6-5 and TRBJ2-2; no definite D call. There are 15 residues in the CDR3. Germline CDR1 and CDR2: MNHEY and SVGAGI. V lost 0 bases and J lost 4, with 9 bases in between. This CDR3 is CASSYSSLGTGELFF. Here the CDR3 DNA reads TGTGCCAGCAGTTACTCCTCATTGGGCACCGGGGAGCTGTTTTTT.

For this clone: At the DNA level, this CDR3 is encoded by other sequences in the same sample as well. The rearrangement links TRBV10-3 to TRBJ2-7; TRBD1 matches 9 bases. Trimming cost V 3 bases and J 0 bases; bases outside gene matches: 3. Germline loops: CDR1 ENHRY, CDR2 SYGVKD. The CDR3 totals 15 residues. Here the CDR3 DNA reads TGTGCCATCAGTGAACCGGGACAGGGCTCCTACGAGCAGTACTTC. Translated, it gives CAISEPGQGSYEQYF.

The V and J genes are TRBV9 and TRBJ2-7, with 10 bases fitting TRBD1. With 3 bases clipped from V and 5 bases from J, the junction kept 5 bases outside the gene matches. Per germline, CDR1 SGDLS and CDR2 YYNGEE. The CDR3 contains 14 residues. CDR3 in amino acids: CASSETGTGDEQYF. The CDR3 DNA follows: TGTGCCAGCAGCGAAACCGGGACAGGGGACGAGCAGTACTTC.